The source of this T cell receptor (beta chain) is a study of blood T cell repertoires in COVID-19. This table comes from immunoSEQ multiplex PCR, and its TCRdb copy is limited to in-frame clones, with some not included. The sample holds 200,000 to 250,000 clones, 85% to 90% seen once. CDR1 LNHNV and CDR2 YYDKDF come from the germline V gene (reference sequence). The CDR3 is made up of 15 amino acids. V was pared by 0 bases and J by 2 bases, with 10 bases between. This clone appeared a single time. This sequence originates from a man aged 18 to 29 with active or convalescent COVID-19. V and J are TRBV15 and TRBJ1-2; D is ambiguous. Sequenced sample: peripheral blood. Here the CDR3 DNA reads TGTGCCACCAGCAGAGATCAACGACTGAACTATGGCTACACCTTC. Amino acids: CATSRDQRLNYGYTF.